Below are 28 T cell receptor beta chains sequenced from a single sample in a study of blood T cell repertoires in COVID-19 (dated by TCRdb to about 2020). Libraries were prepared through the immunoSEQ multiplex PCR assay. What TCRdb holds here is the immuneACCESS table cut down to in-frame rearrangements. Part of the clones is not present; checked against another copy, under half of the missing clones reflect an unresolved V gene, and the others are unexplained. The sample has approximately 330,000 clones on record, about 91% of them singletons. Of the sample, 7.5% to 10% falls within the top ten clones. What was sequenced was peripheral blood. Receptors were obtained from a man under 40 with COVID-19, enrolled during active disease.

The chain employs TRBV18 and TRBJ1-5; the match to TRBD1 covers 10 bases. Germline V lookup: CDR1 KGHSH, CDR2 LQKENI. With V trimmed by 0 bases and J by 7 bases, 3 bases remained unmatched. There are 15 residues in the CDR3. CDR3 in DNA: TGTGCCAGCTCACCACCGGGGACAGGGGACCAGCCCCAGCATTTT. It encodes CASSPPGTGDQPQHF.

J is TRBJ2-7 and V is TRBV18; 9 bases line up with TRBD1. Trimming took 4 bases from V and 3 from J; bases not matched to a gene: 19. The CDR3 loop spans 19 amino acids. The germline V gene has CDR1 KGHSH and CDR2 LQKENI. CDR3 region: CASSRMTRDRALDRYEQYF. CDR3 sequence (DNA): TGTGCCAGCTCACGGATGACCCGGGACAGGGCCTTAGATCGCTACGAGCAGTACTTC.

In this sample, this clone turned up a few times. The CDR3 spells CASSLAGQGMYTEAFF. Written as DNA, the CDR3 is TGTGCCAGCAGCTTAGCCGGACAGGGTATGTACACTGAAGCTTTCTTT. This chain connects TRBV7-2 to TRBJ1-1; 8 bases are shared with TRBD1. Germline-derived CDR1 and CDR2 are SGHTA and FQGNSA. CDR3 length: 16 amino acids. Losses at the gene ends were 0 bases for V and 3 bases for J; bases not matched to a gene: 6.

The CDR3 sequence is CASSYTVNTEAFF. CDR3 coding DNA: TGTGCCAGCAGTTATACAGTGAACACTGAAGCTTTCTTT. This chain connects TRBV2 to TRBJ1-1; D not resolved. Germline assignment: CDR1 SNHLY and CDR2 FYNNEI. This CDR3 comprises 13 residues. V was shortened by 5 bases and J by 0 bases, with 7 bases between the two germline ends.

CDR3 sequence (DNA): TGTGCCAGCAGCTTATCAGGGACACCCTCCTACGAGCAGTACTTC. Protein product: CASSLSGTPSYEQYF. This chain uses TRBV7-9 with TRBJ2-7; possibly TRBD1 for D (6 bases). Trimming removed 2 bases at V and 0 bases at J, with 11 bases between. The length of the CDR3 is 15 residues. The germline V gene encodes CDR1 SEHNR and CDR2 FQNEAQ (reference sequence).

V gene TRBV7-2 combines with J gene TRBJ2-7, with D tentatively TRBD2 (6 bases). Trimming pared 1 base from V and 7 bases from J, leaving 11 bases between. From germline, CDR1 is SGHTA and CDR2 FQGNSA. The CDR3 contains 13 residues. The CDR3 here is CASSLEVRGEQYF. CDR3 DNA sequence: TGTGCCAGCAGCTTAGAGGTCCGGGGGGAGCAGTACTTC. Filled out from reference TRBV7-2 and TRBJ2-7, the complete variable domain reads GAGVSQSPSNKVTEKGKDVELRCDPISGHTALYWYRQSLGQGLEFLIYFQGNSAPDKSGLPSDRFSAERTGGSVSTLTIQRTQQEDSAVYLCASSLEVRGEQYFGPGTRLTVT.

This clone was counted between two and nine times. The chain employs TRBV27 and TRBJ1-5; D might be TRBD1 (6 bases). Germline CDR1 MNHEY, CDR2 SMNVEV (reference sequence). This CDR3 is built from 14 residues. V lost 5 bases, J lost 4 bases, and 12 bases lay in between. The CDR3 loop reads CASSPRTANQPQHF. In DNA form, the CDR3 reads TGTGCCAGCAGTCCCAGGACAGCGAATCAGCCCCAGCATTTT.

The chain carries TRBV3-1 (or the pseudogene TRBV3-2) and TRBJ1-1; TRBD1 matches at 7 bases. CDR1 and CDR2 from the germline V gene are LGHDT and YNNKEL (reference sequence). The J segment lost 5 bases and the V segment lost 4 bases, leaving 10 bases of the junction unmatched. This CDR3 comprises 15 residues. CDR3 loop: CASSRSVLQGTEAFF. The CDR3 nucleotides are TGTGCCAGCAGCCGGAGCGTACTACAGGGGACTGAAGCTTTCTTT.

The chain is built from TRBV28 and TRBJ1-5; 8 nucleotides line up with TRBD1. Germline V gene lookup returns CDR1 MDHEN and CDR2 SYDVKM. This CDR3 spans 17 amino acids. V trimming: 2 bases; J trimming: 5 bases; junction bases outside the gene matches: 11. This CDR3 reads CASSLVGGQGGYQPQHF. DNA of the CDR3: TGTGCCAGCAGTTTAGTGGGTGGACAGGGAGGTTATCAGCCCCAGCATTTT.

The chain recombines TRBV5-1 with TRBJ2-5; D ambiguous. V was pared by 6 bases and J by 5 bases, with 14 bases between. CDR3 length: 13 amino acids. Germline CDR1 is SGHRS and CDR2 is YFSETQ. The CDR3 region has the DNA TGCGCCAGCAAACAGAACCCAAGGGAGACCCAGTACTTC. It translates to CASKQNPRETQYF.

This clone was observed a single time. The rearrangement uses TRBV4-1 and TRBJ1-2; D is unclear. There are 13 residues in the CDR3. Trimming stripped 0 bases from V and 8 bases from J, with 10 bases between. The V gene's germline CDR1 is MGHRA and CDR2 YSYEKL. CDR3 nucleotides: TGCGCCAGCAGCCAAGAAAACTTTAGCGGCTACACCTTC. Translating gives CASSQENFSGYTF.

This sequence joins TRBV18 and TRBJ2-7; D unresolved. Deletions cut 1 base from V and 3 bases from J, with 7 bases between. Germline CDR1 and CDR2: KGHSH and LQKENI. This CDR3 has 13 amino acids. The CDR3 DNA reads TGTGCCAGCTCACCACACAGAGACTACGAGCAGTACTTC. This translates into CASSPHRDYEQYF.

This clone has just a few counts. V gene TRBV5-1 combines with J gene TRBJ2-7; 8 bases are shared with TRBD2. Germline V gene sequence: CDR1 SGHRS, CDR2 YFSETQ. CDR3 size: 17 residues. Trimming cost V 0 bases and J 2 bases; bases outside gene matches: 10. For the CDR3, the DNA is TGCGCCAGCAGCTTGGGATCCCTAACGGGGGGGCCCTACGAGCAGTACTTC. This encodes CASSLGSLTGGPYEQYF.

This chain links TRBV12-5 with TRBJ1-2, with D maybe TRBD1 (5 bases). Germline assignment: CDR1 LGHNT and CDR2 FRNRAP. The CDR3 extends over 13 amino acids. The V end lost 7 bases, the J end lost 8 bases, and 17 bases lay between the germline ends. The CDR3, as DNA: TGTGCTAGTGCCCTTCCCGGGGGGGAAGGCTACACCTTC. Translated: CASALPGGEGYTF.

The J gene is TRBJ2-2, the V gene TRBV7-2; D is possibly TRBD1 (7 bases). CDR3 length equals 15 residues. CDR1 SGHTA and CDR2 FQGNSA come from the germline V gene. The V gene lost 7 bases and the J gene lost 2 bases, with 14 bases spanning the gap. The DNA of the CDR3 is TGTGCCAGCATGCGGGACAGCCTCAACACCGGGGAGCTGTTTTTT. It translates to CASMRDSLNTGELFF.

The chain recombines TRBV15 with TRBJ2-6; D is unclear. Trimming removed 0 bases from V and 2 bases from J, with 11 bases in between. CDR3 size: 17 residues. Per germline, CDR1 LNHNV and CDR2 YYDKDF (reference sequence). CDR3 sequence (DNA): TGTGCCACCAGCAGAGATCGTCCTACCACTGGGGCCAACGTCCTGACTTTC. Translation: CATSRDRPTTGANVLTF. Based on the CDR3 plus reference TRBV15 and TRBJ2-6, the full variable domain is DAMVIQNPRYQVTQFGKPVTLSCSQTLNHNVMYWYQQKSSQAPKLLFHYYDKDFNNEADTPDNFQSRRPNTSFCFLDIRSPGLGDTAMYLCATSRDRPTTGANVLTFGAGSRLTVL.

The J gene is TRBJ1-1, the V gene TRBV9, with D perhaps TRBD1 (6 bases). Germline V gene sequence: CDR1 SGDLS, CDR2 YYNGEE. The CDR3 length is 13 residues. Trimming took 4 bases from V and 2 from J, leaving 9 bases between them. The CDR3 here is CASSSDRNTEAFF. The DNA for the CDR3 is TGTGCCAGCAGCTCGGACAGAAACACTGAAGCTTTCTTT.

In its sample, this clone was seen a few times. The chain is built from TRBV24-1 and TRBJ2-1, with TRBD2 matching over 9 bases. The CDR3 sequence is 17 residues long. Germline V gene data show CDR1 as KGHDR and CDR2 as SFDVKD. Unmatched junction bases numbered 8, after V lost 0 bases and J lost 6 bases. CDR3 residues: CATSDLQGAGGPNEQFF. CDR3 nucleotide sequence: TGTGCCACCAGTGATTTGCAAGGTGCGGGAGGGCCCAATGAGCAGTTCTTC.

DNA of the CDR3: TGTGCCAGCAGTCCTCACTATGGCTACACCTTC. Translating gives CASSPHYGYTF. The V call is TRBV6-6, the J call TRBJ1-2; no clear D. The length of the CDR3 is 11 residues. V gave up 5 bases and J gave up 3 bases, with 4 bases separating them. CDR1 is MNHNY, CDR2 SVGAGI, per germline (reference sequence).

In DNA, the CDR3 is TGTGCCAGCAGCCACGGGACAGGGGGGTACAATGAGCAGTTCTTC. This translates into CASSHGTGGYNEQFF. The V call is TRBV3-1 (or the pseudogene TRBV3-2), the J call TRBJ2-1; the match to TRBD1 covers 11 bases. Germline V gene lookup returns CDR1 LGHDT and CDR2 YNNKEL (reference sequence). The trim removed 3 bases at V and 4 bases at J, leaving 2 bases unmatched. This CDR3 contains 15 residues.

This clone was seen just once. The rearrangement joins TRBV3-1 (or the pseudogene TRBV3-2) to TRBJ2-7; the match to TRBD1 covers 9 bases. CDR3 length: 15 residues. Germline assignment: CDR1 LGHDT and CDR2 YNNKEL (reference sequence). V gave up 4 bases and J gave up 2 bases; unmatched junction bases: 6. The CDR3 DNA follows: TGTGCCAGCAGCCCACGGACAGGGGAGACCTACGAGCAGTACTTC. Encoded protein: CASSPRTGETYEQYF.

The V call is TRBV7-3, the J call TRBJ1-1; D uncertain. Deletions cut 2 bases from V and 5 bases from J, with 12 bases between. The CDR3 spans 14 residues. Germline CDR1 SGHTA, CDR2 FQGTGA. The CDR3 region has the DNA TGTGCCAGCAGCTTAGGAGGATGGGGAACTGAAGCTTTCTTT. Translating it yields CASSLGGWGTEAFF. Filled out from reference TRBV7-3 and TRBJ1-1, the complete variable domain reads GAGVSQTPSNKVTEKGKYVELRCDPISGHTALYWYRQSLGQGPEFLIYFQGTGAADDSGLPNDRFFAVRPEGSVSTLKIQRTERGDSAVYLCASSLGGWGTEAFFGQGTRLTVV.

The chain couples TRBV27 to TRBJ2-5; 9 bases align to TRBD1. This CDR3 has 13 residues. CDR1 is MNHEY, CDR2 SMNVEV, per germline (reference sequence). The ends lost 9 bases at V and 4 bases at J; junction bases unmatched: 6. CDR3: CASGQGRGETQYF. CDR3 nucleotides: TGTGCCAGTGGACAGGGGAGAGGAGAGACCCAGTACTTC.

CDR3 residues: CASSDPGQGNEKLFF. CDR3 DNA sequence: TGTGCCAGCAGTGATCCGGGACAGGGAAATGAAAAACTGTTTTTT. The gene calls are TRBV6-1 and TRBJ1-4; 9 positions agree with TRBD1. The CDR3 runs to 15 residues. The V gene end was trimmed by 3 bases and the J gene end by 5 bases; junction bases not matched to a gene: 4. Germline CDR1 and CDR2: MNHNS and SASEGT.

The chain couples TRBV15 to TRBJ2-1; 10 nucleotides line up with TRBD2. The J segment lost 4 bases and the V segment lost 0 bases, leaving 15 bases of the junction unmatched. Germline-derived CDR1 and CDR2 are LNHNV and YYDKDF (reference sequence). The CDR3 length is 20 residues. CDR3: CATSREGLASGRGVYNEQFF. CDR3 sequence (DNA): TGTGCCACCAGCAGAGAAGGACTGGCTAGCGGGAGAGGGGTGTACAATGAGCAGTTCTTC.

The chain employs TRBV27 and TRBJ1-3, with TRBD1 matching over 7 bases. The length of the CDR3 is 14 residues. Trimming removed 6 bases from V and 3 bases from J; junction bases left unmatched: 5. Germline CDR1 is MNHEY and CDR2 is SMNVEV (reference sequence). The CDR3 DNA is TGTGCCAGCAGGCGTGACAGGGATGGAAACACCATATATTTT. It codes for CASRRDRDGNTIYF.

This clone was counted once. The V and J genes are TRBV28 and TRBJ2-3, with D tentatively TRBD2 (5 bases). Trimming pared 2 bases from V and 5 bases from J, leaving 14 bases between. Germline V gene lookup returns CDR1 MDHEN and CDR2 SYDVKM. CDR3 length: 15 amino acids. CDR3 nucleotide sequence: TGTGCCAGCAGTTTAAAAGACTATTTTCGAGATACGCAGTATTTT. Its translation is CASSLKDYFRDTQYF.

The rearrangement links TRBV5-6 to TRBJ2-7; D is possibly TRBD1 (6 bases). Trimming pared 1 base from V and 9 bases from J, leaving 20 bases between. The CDR3 has 15 amino acids. Germline V gene data show CDR1 as SGHDT and CDR2 as YYEEEE. CDR3 in DNA: TGTGCCAGCAGCTTGAGGGGGACAAGACCGCCGGGGCAGTACTTC. Amino acid sequence: CASSLRGTRPPGQYF.